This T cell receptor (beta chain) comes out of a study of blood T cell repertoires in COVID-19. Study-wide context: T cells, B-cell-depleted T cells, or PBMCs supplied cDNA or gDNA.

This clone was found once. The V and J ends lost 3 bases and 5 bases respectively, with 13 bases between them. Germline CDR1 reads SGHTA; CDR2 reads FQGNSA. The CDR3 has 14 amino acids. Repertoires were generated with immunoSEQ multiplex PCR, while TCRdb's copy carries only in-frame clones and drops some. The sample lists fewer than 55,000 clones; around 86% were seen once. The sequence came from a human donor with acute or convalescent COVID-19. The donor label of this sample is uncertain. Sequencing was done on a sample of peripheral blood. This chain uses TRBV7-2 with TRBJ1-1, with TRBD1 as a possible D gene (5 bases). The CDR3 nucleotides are TGTGCCAGCAGCTTGGGGGAGGTAACGACTGAAGCTTTCTTT. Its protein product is CASSLGEVTTEAFF.